Sequencing of this T cell receptor beta chain was carried out in a study of CD8+ T cells in alopecia areata. The study, taken as a whole, reports: Relative to normal scalp, lesional scalp, especially alopecia totalis/universalis, showed higher clonality.

This clone was observed a few times. The target antigen is unknown. Extracted RNA was reverse transcribed into cDNA, the sequencing template. Profiling relied on immunoSEQ multiplex PCR, and the TCRdb table lists in-frame clones only, not all of them. This sample yields about 130,000 clones, of which 58% are seen a single time; 4.5% to 5.5% belongs to the top ten. The CDR3 loop spans 12 amino acids. V lost 1 base, J lost 8 bases, and 6 bases lay in between. CDR1 and CDR2 from the germline V gene are SGHNT and YYREEE (reference sequence). Punch biopsies of lesional scalp, plus peripheral blood, were taken from alopecia areata patients.

The input for sequencing was CD4+ T cells sorted from blood, taken at week 0. The chain employs TRBV5-4 and TRBJ1-4; D unclear. The receptor was derived from a human donor with alopecia areata. The CDR3 region has the DNA TGTGCCAGCAGCTTGTTTGGGGAAAAACTGTTTTTT. Its protein product is CASSLFGEKLFF.